The entry that follows covers one TCR beta chain sequence. The data originate from a study of read filtering for tumor transcriptome and immune sequencing. This library used around 0.4 ug RNA and molecular barcoded adaptors spanning alpha/delta and beta/gamma chains. TCRdb re-derived calls from the reads in MiXCR, one entry per CDR3 protein. The table shows about 60,000 distinct CDR3 sequences, with approximately 13% occurring only once. CDR1 and CDR2 (germline): MNHNY, SVGAGI (reference sequence). With V trimmed by 0 bases and J by 9 bases, 17 bases remained unmatched. The CDR3 consists of 19 residues.

The chain has TRBV6-6 and TRBJ2-2, with 9 bases aligning to TRBD2. This sequence was found in a donor at least 40 years old with multiple myeloma. Sequencing was performed on a population of CD138-negative cells sorted from bone marrow. CDR3 nucleotides: TGTGCCAGCAGTTACTCGAGATGGTTAGCGGGAGTGGTTTGGCGGGAGCTGTTTTTT. Amino acids: CASSYSRWLAGVVWRELFF.